A single sample gave rise to the 20 T cell receptor beta chains below, sequenced in a study of T cell repertoires in urothelial bladder cancer. TCRdb's table, derived via immunoSEQ multiplex PCR, lists solely in-frame clones and lacks some. Of over 10,000 clones listed, 60% to 70% are singletons. The specimen sequenced was tumor-infiltrating cells from bladder cancer. Receptors were obtained from a human donor with urothelial carcinoma.

This clone was seen only once. V gene TRBV6-1 combines with J gene TRBJ2-1, with 7 bases identical to TRBD2. The CDR3 has 13 amino acids. Losses at the gene ends were 7 bases for V and 10 bases for J; bases not matched to a gene: 10. Germline V CDR1 and CDR2: MNHNS, SASEGT. This CDR3 reads CASKPSGHWEQFF. The CDR3 DNA sequence: TGTGCCAGCAAGCCTAGCGGCCACTGGGAGCAGTTCTTC.

This sequence joins TRBV2 and TRBJ2-2, with no clear D. V lost 3 bases, J lost 1 base, and 9 bases lay in between. Germline V gene sequence: CDR1 SNHLY, CDR2 FYNNEI. The CDR3 runs to 15 residues. The CDR3: CASSEERLNTGELFF. The CDR3 DNA reads as TGTGCCAGCAGTGAGGAACGGTTGAACACCGGGGAGCTGTTTTTT.

This sequence joins TRBV11-3 and TRBJ1-1; D ambiguous. The CDR3 consists of 13 residues. Trimming cost V 2 bases and J 10 bases, with 14 bases left between them. Germline-derived CDR1 and CDR2 are SGHNT and YENEEA. Here the CDR3 DNA reads TGTGCCAGCAGCTTACTAGCGGAGGTAGGAGCTTTCTTT. It translates to CASSLLAEVGAFF.

This chain joins TRBV7-9 and TRBJ1-2, with D tentatively TRBD1 (5 bases). The germline gives CDR1 SEHNR, CDR2 FQNEAQ (reference sequence). The ends were cut back, 2 bases at V and 7 bases at J, with 17 bases in the middle. The CDR3 sequence is 15 residues long. The CDR3 coding sequence is TGTGCCAGCAGCTTATTGGGGGAGCAGGAAGCTGGCTACACCTTC. Residues: CASSLLGEQEAGYTF.

Details on this clone: Other DNA sequences in the sample encode the same CDR3. The chain employs TRBV27 and TRBJ2-7; D remains unclear. V gave up 0 bases and J gave up 7 bases, with 10 bases separating them. Germline V gene lookup returns CDR1 MNHEY and CDR2 SMNVEV (reference sequence). The CDR3 covers 13 residues. The CDR3 sequence: CASSLSPENEQYF. The DNA for the CDR3 is TGTGCCAGCAGTTTATCGCCCGAAAATGAGCAGTACTTC.

The chain has TRBV30 and TRBJ2-5; tentatively, D is TRBD1 or TRBD2 (6 bases each). The germline gives CDR1 GTSNPN, CDR2 SVGIG (reference sequence). This CDR3 is 12 amino acids long. Trimming cost V 5 bases and J 5 bases, with 12 bases left between them. The CDR3 is CAWGVGGETQYF. In DNA, the CDR3 is TGTGCCTGGGGAGTAGGGGGGGAGACCCAGTACTTC.

This clone has more than one count but fewer than ten. This rearrangement joins TRBV11-2 to TRBJ2-1; 11 bases map to TRBD2. V lost 0 bases, J lost 2 bases, and 0 bases stayed unmatched. Germline lookup yields CDR1 SGHAT and CDR2 FQNNGV. The CDR3 is made up of 16 amino acids. The CDR3 bases are TGTGCCAGCAGCTTAGAACTAGCGGGGGCCTACAATGAGCAGTTCTTC. Translating gives CASSLELAGAYNEQFF. Drawing the rest from reference TRBV11-2 and TRBJ2-1, the complete variable domain is EAGVAQSPRYKIIEKRQSVAFWCNPISGHATLYWYQQILGQGPKLLIQFQNNGVVDDSQLPKDRFSAERLKGVDSTLKIQPAKLEDSAVYLCASSLELAGAYNEQFFGPGTRLTVL.

The rearrangement joins TRBV4-2 to TRBJ2-3; no reliable D call. CDR3 length: 13 residues. Per the germline V gene, CDR1 is LGHNA and CDR2 is YNFKEQ. Trimming took off 3 bases at V and 14 bases at J, with 18 bases between the two ends. CDR3: CASSQDVGGLGYF. CDR3 bases: TGTGCCAGCAGCCAGGACGTGGGCGGTTTGGGGTATTTT.

This chain connects TRBV4-2 to TRBJ2-3, with D unresolved. The CDR3 consists of 16 residues. Between the trimmed V and J ends, which lost 4 bases and 1 base, there was a span of 15 bases. Germline-derived CDR1 and CDR2 are LGHNA and YNFKEQ. The CDR3 DNA reads TGTGCCAGCAGCCCTCGGGTGGCGGAAGGCACAGATACGCAGTATTTT. This codes for CASSPRVAEGTDTQYF.

The chain has TRBV7-9 and TRBJ2-5; D might be TRBD2 (7 bases). CDR3 length equals 15 residues. CDR1 and CDR2 (germline): SEHNR, FQNEAQ (reference sequence). The V end lost 2 bases, the J end lost 4 bases, and 14 bases lay between the germline ends. In DNA, the CDR3 is TGTGCCAGCAGCTTAAAGGGCGGGGGCCCAGAGACCCAGTACTTC. Translation: CASSLKGGGPETQYF.

The chain carries TRBV11-3 and TRBJ1-1; 8 nucleotides match TRBD1. V dropped 5 bases and J dropped 5; count of bases not matched to a gene: 13. Germline V lookup: CDR1 SGHNT, CDR2 YENEEA. The CDR3 has 16 residues. The CDR3 DNA reads as TGTGCCAGCAGCCCAGGGGGCTACAGGGAAGGGACTGAAGCTTTCTTT. Translated, it gives CASSPGGYREGTEAFF.

The CDR3 loop reads CASSLAGGPWNEQFF. As DNA, the CDR3 is TGTGCCAGCAGCTTGGCGGGGGGGCCCTGGAATGAGCAGTTCTTC. The chain is built from TRBV7-6 and TRBJ2-1; 9 nucleotides line up with TRBD2. The length of the CDR3 is 15 residues. Germline V gives CDR1 SGHVS, CDR2 FNYEAQ. J was trimmed by 7 bases and V by 3 bases; bases with no gene match: 7.

The chain carries TRBV11-3 and TRBJ2-5; a possible D gene is TRBD1 (5 bases). The CDR3 is 13 amino acids. V lost 2 bases and J lost 5, with 9 bases in between. The germline gives CDR1 SGHNT, CDR2 YENEEA. Written as DNA, the CDR3 is TGTGCCAGCAGCTTACCAGGGTGGGAGACCCAGTACTTC. Translation gives CASSLPGWETQYF.

This clone was counted a few times. The genes are TRBV5-1 and TRBJ1-6; 10 positions agree with TRBD1. The CDR3 consists of 15 residues. Germline CDR1 SGHRS, CDR2 YFSETQ. The junction had 7 bases not matched to a gene; V was cut back by 3 bases and J by 10 bases. The CDR3 here is CASSWDRGRDSPLHF. CDR3 sequence (DNA): TGCGCCAGCAGCTGGGACAGGGGCAGGGACTCACCCCTCCACTTT.

This chain uses TRBV29-1 with TRBJ2-7; 8 positions agree with TRBD1. CDR1 is SQVTM and CDR2 is ANQGSEA in the germline V gene. The CDR3 runs 13 residues. With V trimmed by 4 bases and J by 4 bases, 6 bases remained unmatched. The CDR3 DNA is TGCAGCGTTGTGGAGACAGGGGTATACGAGCAGTACTTC. This gives the protein CSVVETGVYEQYF.

In DNA, the CDR3 is TGCAGTGCTAGTCGAGATGGCTACACCTTC. Its protein is CSASRDGYTF. The gene calls are TRBV20-1 and TRBJ1-2; D gene ambiguous. The V end lost 3 bases, the J end lost 6 bases, and 5 bases lay between the germline ends. Germline V gives CDR1 DFQATT, CDR2 SNEGSKA (reference sequence). The CDR3 is made up of 10 amino acids.

The chain employs TRBV19 and TRBJ1-6; D possibly corresponds to TRBD1 (6 bases). Trimming cost V 6 bases and J 6 bases, with 12 bases left between them. The CDR3 totals 14 residues. Germline values: CDR1 LNHDA, CDR2 SQIVND (reference sequence). The CDR3 sequence is CASRRGTSNSPLHF. The CDR3, as DNA: TGTGCCAGTAGGCGTGGGACAAGTAATTCACCCCTCCACTTT.

CDR3 in amino acids: CASSLVGDQPQHF. The CDR3 nucleotides are TGTGCCAGCAGCTTAGTGGGAGATCAGCCCCAGCATTTT. The J gene is TRBJ1-5, the V gene TRBV7-2, with unresolved D. The CDR3 consists of 13 residues. V gave up 1 base and J gave up 5 bases, with 6 bases separating them. Germline assignment: CDR1 SGHTA and CDR2 FQGNSA.

The rearrangement links TRBV6-5 to TRBJ2-3, with D maybe TRBD1 (5 bases). Germline V gene data show CDR1 as MNHEY and CDR2 as SVGAGI. The CDR3 covers 15 residues. With 6 bases removed from V and 0 bases from J, the gap between germline ends came to 13 bases. The CDR3 sequence is CASSPQGTSTDTQYF. The CDR3 bases are TGTGCCAGCAGCCCCCAGGGTACTAGCACAGATACGCAGTATTTT.

V gene TRBV2 combines with J gene TRBJ2-6; 8 bases are a match to TRBD1. Germline lookup yields CDR1 SNHLY and CDR2 FYNNEI. V was pared by 6 bases and J by 2 bases, with 3 bases of the junction left unmatched. The CDR3 totals 15 residues. The CDR3 protein is CASSVDRAGANVLTF. CDR3 nucleotide sequence: TGTGCCAGCAGCGTGGACAGGGCTGGGGCCAACGTCCTGACTTTC. The full variable domain, in which reference TRBV2 and TRBJ2-6 provide the parts outside the CDR3, is EPEVTQTPSHQVTQMGQEVILRCVPISNHLYFYWYRQILGQKVEFLVSFYNNEISEKSEIFDDQFSVERPDGSNFTLKIRSTKLEDSAMYFCASSVDRAGANVLTFGAGSRLTVL.